This T cell receptor (beta chain) was documented in a study of blood T cell repertoires in COVID-19. Overall study context: Acute and convalescent COVID-19 specimens originated in the United States, Italy and Spain. T cells, B-cell-depleted T cells, or PBMCs supplied cDNA or gDNA.

This CDR3 is built from 14 residues. Trimming took off 0 bases at V and 8 bases at J, with 12 bases between the two ends. Germline assignment: CDR1 SGDLS and CDR2 YYNGEE. Per the authors' pipeline: Nucleated cell counts were estimated from reference gene primer amplification. Profiling relied on immunoSEQ multiplex PCR, and the TCRdb table lists in-frame clones only, not all of them. The V and J calls and the clone size are those of that table, but D and trimming were determined from the DNA. The table records some 110,000 clones, 75% to 90% of them present only once. This chain connects TRBV9 to TRBJ2-1; unclear D gene. The receptor's source is a woman aged 70-85 years with acute or convalescent COVID-19. The sequencing sample was made of peripheral blood. The CDR3 DNA is TGTGCCAGCAGCGTAGCCTATAGGAGCGATGAGCAGTTCTTC. Protein: CASSVAYRSDEQFF.